This T cell receptor (beta chain) derives from a study of T cells in Graves' hyperthyroidism and ophthalmopathy. Broader study findings: Ophthalmopathy and stable hyperthyroidism were separated by a 13 V-J model.

Calling Graves' hyperthyroidism stable meant ophthalmopathy did not progress within 18 months. Hyperthyroidism had been newly diagnosed in patients aged 18 to 65, and its duration was under 2 months. In this sample, this clonotype turned up many times. Its antigen is unidentified. TCR beta CDR3 regions were amplified from RNA. The study used the HTBI primer set for a first-round RT-PCR of the TCR CDR3. TCRdb reprocessed the multiplex PCR reads via MiXCR and lists one record per CDR3 protein. The sample lists around 340,000 distinct CDR3 sequences; approximately 15% were seen once. V lost 4 bases and J 5 bases, leaving 18 bases between the germline ends. The CDR3 sequence is 15 residues long. CDR1 is SGHVS and CDR2 is FQNEAQ in the germline V gene.

The rearrangement joins TRBV7-8 to TRBJ2-7; D remains unclear. This clonotype originated in a young woman with Graves' hyperthyroidism. The sequenced sample consisted of blood. The CDR3 DNA reads as TGTGCCAGCAGCTCCTCCCCGGACGGATCCGACGAGCAGTACTTC. Protein: CASSSSPDGSDEQYF.